This entry lists 29 T cell receptor beta chains sequenced from one sample in a study of cytomegalovirus exposure and HLA in healthy donors. This PCR relied on a set of 60 Vbeta primers and 13 Jbeta primers. TCRdb keeps only in-frame clones here, not all; method: immunoSEQ multiplex PCR. Of 150,000 to 180,000 clones in the sample, approximately 81% were seen once. Input material: PBMCs. The receptor set was obtained from a woman aged 18-29 years in good health and CMV-seronegative.

This rearrangement joins TRBV2 to TRBJ2-5; a weak D match, TRBD1 (7 bases). CDR1 and CDR2 from the germline V gene are SNHLY and FYNNEI. CDR3 length: 14 residues. V shed 8 bases and J shed 5 bases, with 18 bases lying between them. The CDR3 DNA reads as TGTGCCAGCCATGTGCAGGGGGGCGGGGAGACCCAGTACTTC. Its protein is CASHVQGGGETQYF.

This chain joins TRBV9 and TRBJ2-1; 8 bases match TRBD2. The CDR3 spans 17 residues. V was pared by 0 bases and J by 10 bases, with 15 bases of the junction left unmatched. CDR1 and CDR2 from the germline V gene are SGDLS and YYNGEE. CDR3 coding DNA: TGTGCCAGCAGCGTAGTCCGGGGGGGTTCCCCGATTAGCGAGCAGTTCTTC. Translation: CASSVVRGGSPISEQFF.

The chain recombines TRBV2 with TRBJ1-4; 8 bases map to TRBD1. Germline assignment: CDR1 SNHLY and CDR2 FYNNEI. The CDR3 spans 16 residues. The V segment lost 1 base and the J segment 5 bases; nucleotides outside the gene matches: 6. The CDR3 DNA sequence: TGTGCCAGCAGTGAAGGGCCAGGGGGCGGAAATGAAAAACTGTTTTTT. Its translation is CASSEGPGGGNEKLFF. Full variable domain (rest looked up from reference TRBV2 and TRBJ1-4): EPEVTQTPSHQVTQMGQEVILRCVPISNHLYFYWYRQILGQKVEFLVSFYNNEISEKSEIFDDQFSVERPDGSNFTLKIRSTKLEDSAMYFCASSEGPGGGNEKLFFGSGTQLSVL.

The chain links TRBV9 to TRBJ2-5; 10 bases fit TRBD1. The CDR3 runs to 15 residues. Germline V lookup: CDR1 SGDLS, CDR2 YYNGEE. V was pared by 0 bases and J by 5 bases, with 4 bases of the junction left unmatched. The CDR3 coding sequence is TGTGCCAGCAGCGTAGTGGGGACAGGGGTGGAGACCCAGTACTTC. As protein: CASSVVGTGVETQYF.

This chain joins TRBV4-2 and TRBJ1-2; D unresolved. The CDR3 spans 15 residues. CDR1 is LGHNA, CDR2 YNFKEQ, per germline. V lost 1 base and J lost 1, with 10 bases in between. CDR3 loop: CASSQVVGLNYGYTF. CDR3 nucleotide sequence: TGTGCCAGCAGCCAAGTCGTTGGACTTAACTATGGCTACACCTTC.

The gene calls are TRBV9 and TRBJ2-1; 11 bases fit TRBD2. The V and J ends lost 4 bases and 4 bases, in that order; junction bases with no gene match: 7. Germline lookup yields CDR1 SGDLS and CDR2 YYNGEE. The CDR3 covers 16 residues. The CDR3 reads CASSLRGLAAYNEQFF. CDR3 coding DNA: TGTGCCAGCAGCTTGAGGGGACTAGCGGCATACAATGAGCAGTTCTTC.

The chain has TRBV4-2 and TRBJ1-3; 8 nucleotides match TRBD1. Germline CDR1 and CDR2: LGHNA and YNFKEQ. With 0 bases clipped from V and 0 bases from J, the junction kept 16 bases outside the gene matches. The CDR3 has 21 amino acids. The CDR3 DNA follows: TGTGCCAGCAGCCAAGATTGGACAGGGTTCCCGTACTCCTACTCTGGAAACACCATATATTTT. This gives the protein CASSQDWTGFPYSYSGNTIYF.

The chain carries TRBV29-1 and TRBJ2-3, with D perhaps matching TRBD1 (6 bases). From germline, CDR1 is SQVTM and CDR2 ANQGSEA. CDR3 size: 12 residues. The CDR3 DNA sequence: TGCTCCCGGCAGGGGCCCGGTGATACGCAGTATTTT. It yields the protein CSRQGPGDTQYF.

This chain's CDR3 is CASTSRGPPYEQYF. The CDR3 nucleotides are TGTGCCAGCACCTCCAGGGGGCCCCCCTACGAGCAGTACTTC. V is TRBV6-1 and J is TRBJ2-7, with 8 bases identical to TRBD1. The CDR3 consists of 14 residues. The trim removed 7 bases at V and 2 bases at J, leaving 7 bases unmatched. Germline CDR1 is MNHNS and CDR2 is SASEGT.

J is TRBJ2-7 and V is TRBV6-5; 9 bases are a match to TRBD1. Germline loops: CDR1 MNHEY, CDR2 SVGAGI. The trim removed 8 bases at V and 4 bases at J, leaving 9 bases unmatched. The CDR3 consists of 14 residues. CDR3 region: CASGQGPTLYEQYF. In DNA form, the CDR3 reads TGTGCCAGCGGACAGGGGCCCACCCTATACGAGCAGTACTTC.

The gene calls are TRBV28 and TRBJ1-4; D gene ambiguous. Germline loops: CDR1 MDHEN, CDR2 SYDVKM. The CDR3 covers 17 residues. V was trimmed by 2 bases and J by 3 bases, leaving 16 bases between them. The CDR3 spells CASSLAGITLSNEKLFF. CDR3 sequence (DNA): TGTGCCAGCAGTTTAGCGGGTATTACCCTCTCTAATGAAAAACTGTTTTTT.

This clone turned up a few times. The V and J genes are TRBV28 and TRBJ1-2; D possibly corresponds to TRBD1 (5 bases). Between the trimmed V and J ends, which lost 1 base and 3 bases, there was a span of 9 bases. In germline, CDR1 is MDHEN, CDR2 SYDVKM. The CDR3 has 14 amino acids. Here the CDR3 reads CASSLSGGDYGYTF. CDR3 in DNA: TGTGCCAGCAGTTTATCCGGGGGAGACTATGGCTACACCTTC.

This sequence joins TRBV7-3 and TRBJ2-7, with 9 bases aligning to TRBD1. The V segment lost 5 bases and the J segment 3 bases; nucleotides outside the gene matches: 2. The CDR3 runs to 13 residues. Germline CDR1 reads SGHTA; CDR2 reads FQGTGA. The CDR3, as DNA: TGTGCCAGCAGCCGGGGACAGGGCTACGAGCAGTACTTC. Residues: CASSRGQGYEQYF. Using reference TRBV7-3 and TRBJ2-7 for the parts outside the CDR3, the full variable domain is GAGVSQTPSNKVTEKGKYVELRCDPISGHTALYWYRQSLGQGPEFLIYFQGTGAADDSGLPNDRFFAVRPEGSVSTLKIQRTERGDSAVYLCASSRGQGYEQYFGPGTRLTVT.

The rearrangement links TRBV5-1 to TRBJ2-3; D gene uncertain. This CDR3 has 14 residues. With 5 bases removed from V and 0 bases from J, the gap between germline ends came to 10 bases. The germline gives CDR1 SGHRS, CDR2 YFSETQ. CDR3 amino acids: CASRYSLSTDTQYF. The CDR3 coding sequence is TGCGCCAGCAGGTATAGCCTTAGCACAGATACGCAGTATTTT. Looking up the rest from reference TRBV5-1 and TRBJ2-3 gives the full variable domain: KAGVTQTPRYLIKTRGQQVTLSCSPISGHRSVSWYQQTPGQGLQFLFEYFSETQRNKGNFPGRFSGRQFSNSRSEMNVSTLELGDSALYLCASRYSLSTDTQYFGPGTRLTVL.

V usage is TRBV9 and J usage is TRBJ1-2; D may be TRBD1 (5 bases). Germline CDR1 and CDR2: SGDLS and YYNGEE. Trimming shortened V by 3 bases and J by 6 bases, and 12 bases separated the two germline ends. The CDR3 covers 13 residues. CDR3 DNA sequence: TGTGCCAGCAGCGGGGGCAGAAGGGATGGCTACACCTTC. The encoded protein is CASSGGRRDGYTF.

The chain is built from TRBV7-8 and TRBJ2-1, with D tentatively TRBD2 (6 bases). The CDR3 is 16 amino acids. V shed 5 bases and J shed 0 bases, with 14 bases lying between them. CDR1 is SGHVS, CDR2 FQNEAQ, per germline. The CDR3 DNA is TGTGCCAGCAGCCCCAAGCGGGCAAGCTCCTACAATGAGCAGTTCTTC. Translated: CASSPKRASSYNEQFF. Full variable domain (outside the CDR3, taken from reference TRBV7-8 and TRBJ2-1): GAGVSQSPRYKVAKRGQDVALRCDPISGHVSLFWYQQALGQGPEFLTYFQNEAQLDKSGLPSDRFFAERPEGSVSTLKIQRTQQEDSAVYLCASSPKRASSYNEQFFGPGTRLTVL.

The chain employs TRBV6-5 and TRBJ1-2, with TRBD1 identical over 8 bases. This CDR3 is built from 14 residues. Looked up from germline, CDR1 is MNHEY and CDR2 is SVGAGI. V was clipped by 4 bases and J by 7 bases; unmatched bases: 8. The CDR3 DNA sequence: TGTGCCAGCAGTTTGGTCCAGGGGGCGGGTGGCTACACCTTC. Translated, it gives CASSLVQGAGGYTF.

The table lists this clone with a few counts. The chain has TRBV4-3 and TRBJ2-1, with 9 bases matching TRBD2. The V gene's germline CDR1 is LGHNA and CDR2 YSLEER. The CDR3 runs 16 residues. The V gene end was trimmed by 3 bases and the J gene end by 4 bases; junction bases not matched to a gene: 7. Here the CDR3 reads CASSHGGAGGYNEQFF. DNA for the CDR3: TGCGCCAGCAGCCACGGGGGGGCGGGAGGGTACAATGAGCAGTTCTTC.

This clone appeared a few times. The sample contains more than one DNA sequence encoding this CDR3. J is TRBJ1-4 and V is TRBV5-1, with D possibly matching TRBD1 (5 bases). Germline CDR1 reads SGHRS; CDR2 reads YFSETQ. Trimming removed 1 base from V and 7 bases from J, with 8 bases in between. The CDR3 consists of 13 residues. CDR3 coding DNA: TGCGCCAGCAGCTTGCTCGGGGGTGAAAAACTGTTTTTT. Protein sequence: CASSLLGGEKLFF.

There are a few counts of this clone. The V gene is TRBV4-2, the J gene TRBJ2-7; perhaps TRBD1 as D (5 bases). V was clipped by 0 bases and J by 3 bases, with 12 bases between them. Germline CDR1 reads LGHNA; CDR2 reads YNFKEQ. This CDR3 contains 15 residues. The CDR3 is CASSQDRGAVYEQYF. Written as DNA, the CDR3 is TGTGCCAGCAGCCAAGATAGGGGCGCAGTCTACGAGCAGTACTTC.

The sample holds one count of this clone. The rearrangement links TRBV6-1 to TRBJ2-7; no reliable D call. V gave up 4 bases and J gave up 3 bases, with 4 bases separating them. Germline V gene data show CDR1 as MNHNS and CDR2 as SASEGT. The CDR3 runs 11 residues. For the CDR3, the DNA is TGTGCCAGCAGTGTCCTCTACGAGCAGTACTTC. This gives the protein CASSVLYEQYF.

This sequence joins TRBV5-1 and TRBJ2-7, with D possibly being TRBD2 (5 bases). V lost 4 bases to trimming and J lost 7 bases, with 18 bases between them. The germline V gene encodes CDR1 SGHRS and CDR2 YFSETQ. There are 14 residues in the CDR3. In nucleotides, the CDR3 is TGCGCCAGCAGCAAATTGCAGGCTTCGGGGGAGCAGTACTTC. Translated, it gives CASSKLQASGEQYF.

J is TRBJ2-2 and V is TRBV30, with 9 nucleotides matching TRBD2. V lost 7 bases, J lost 4 bases, and 13 bases stayed unmatched. The CDR3 has 16 residues. Germline-derived CDR1 and CDR2 are GTSNPN and SVGIG (reference sequence). The CDR3 loop is CAFWTSARSITGELFF. CDR3 coding DNA: TGTGCCTTCTGGACTAGCGCTCGTTCTATCACCGGGGAGCTGTTTTTT.

This clone was detected only once. The chain has TRBV7-2 and TRBJ1-2, with TRBD1 as a possible D gene (5 bases). In germline, CDR1 is SGHTA, CDR2 FQGNSA. V was shortened by 2 bases and J by 5 bases, with 15 bases between the two germline ends. The CDR3 is 15 residues long. The CDR3 DNA is TGTGCCAGCAGCTTAAGGGGATCCCAAGAATATGGCTACACCTTC. Translation: CASSLRGSQEYGYTF.

The rearrangement uses TRBV2 and TRBJ2-5; unclear D gene. Germline V gene data show CDR1 as SNHLY and CDR2 as FYNNEI. Trimming stripped 2 bases from V and 5 bases from J, with 15 bases between. This CDR3 has 15 amino acids. The CDR3 DNA is TGTGCCAGCAGTGAAACTGCGGTTAGGCGGGAGACCCAGTACTTC. The encoded protein is CASSETAVRRETQYF.

The CDR3 reads CASSLSWQGVTDTQYF. CDR3 DNA: TGTGCCAGCAGTTTATCGTGGCAGGGGGTTACAGATACGCAGTATTTT. V gene TRBV28 combines with J gene TRBJ2-3; the match to TRBD1 covers 7 bases. V lost 1 base, J lost 3 bases, and 7 bases stayed unmatched. The CDR3 covers 16 residues. Germline-derived CDR1 and CDR2 are MDHEN and SYDVKM.

The V and J genes are TRBV9 and TRBJ2-1; 11 bases are a match to TRBD2. The CDR3 contains 15 residues. Germline V CDR1 and CDR2: SGDLS, YYNGEE. Trimming took 2 bases from V and 8 from J; bases not matched to a gene: 6. The CDR3, as DNA: TGTGCCAGCAGCGTTAGCGGGAGGGCCGGCGATGAGCAGTTCTTC. Amino acid sequence: CASSVSGRAGDEQFF.

The chain carries TRBV29-1 and TRBJ2-6; perhaps TRBD1 as D (5 bases). Germline V lookup: CDR1 SQVTM, CDR2 ANQGSEA. This CDR3 is built from 13 residues. V lost 6 bases and J lost 2, with 8 bases in between. CDR3 sequence: CSVQGAGANVLTF. Here the CDR3 DNA reads TGCAGCGTCCAGGGTGCTGGGGCCAACGTCCTGACTTTC.

About this clone itself: A junction boundary mismatches the germline segment, possibly from a read error. This chain connects TRBV7-9 to TRBJ2-7; 9 bases map to TRBD1. Germline-derived CDR1 and CDR2 are SEHNR and FQNEAQ (reference sequence). There are 15 residues in the CDR3. The CDR3 DNA is TGTTCCAGCAGCTTAGCACAGGGGGCACTCTACGAGCAGTACTTC. Its protein product is CSSSLAQGALYEQYF.